Presented here are 17 T cell receptor beta chains from one specimen sequenced in a study of cytomegalovirus exposure and HLA in healthy donors. The repertoire was sequenced with immunoSEQ multiplex PCR; TCRdb's copy has only in-frame clones and lacks some. The table lists over 150,000 clones, about nine tenths of them singletons. The sample taken for sequencing was PBMCs. All receptors derive from a woman between 18 and 30 years old in good health and CMV-seropositive.

The rearrangement joins TRBV25-1 to TRBJ2-5; D is ambiguous. The germline gives CDR1 MGHDK, CDR2 SYGVNS. V was clipped by 1 base and J by 2 bases, with 8 bases between them. The CDR3 totals 14 residues. The CDR3 region has the DNA TGTGCCAGCAGTGAATTTGGCAAGCAAGAGACCCAGTACTTC. Protein: CASSEFGKQETQYF. Full variable domain (outside the CDR3, taken from reference TRBV25-1 and TRBJ2-5): EADIYQTPRYLVIGTGKKITLECSQTMGHDKMYWYQQDPGMELHLIHYSYGVNSTEKGDLSSESTVSRIRTEHFPLTLESARPSHTSQYLCASSEFGKQETQYFGPGTRLLVL.

The chain combines TRBV5-1 with TRBJ2-7, with 8 bases identical to TRBD1. Germline CDR1 reads SGHRS; CDR2 reads YFSETQ. With V trimmed by 4 bases and J by 3 bases, 3 bases remained unmatched. The CDR3 loop spans 13 amino acids. The CDR3 bases are TGCGCCAGCAGCGAGACAGGGGTCTACGAGCAGTACTTC. Its translation: CASSETGVYEQYF. Using reference TRBV5-1 and TRBJ2-7 for the parts outside the CDR3, the full variable domain is KAGVTQTPRYLIKTRGQQVTLSCSPISGHRSVSWYQQTPGQGLQFLFEYFSETQRNKGNFPGRFSGRQFSNSRSEMNVSTLELGDSALYLCASSETGVYEQYFGPGTRLTVT.

The chain employs TRBV5-4 and TRBJ2-7, with 8 bases matching TRBD1. The germline V gene has CDR1 SGHNT and CDR2 YYREEE (reference sequence). The J segment lost 2 bases and the V segment lost 3 bases, leaving 4 bases of the junction unmatched. The CDR3 totals 14 residues. CDR3 in amino acids: CASSSGTGAYEQYF. In nucleotides, the CDR3 is TGTGCCAGCAGCTCCGGGACAGGCGCCTACGAGCAGTACTTC.

With regard to this clone: At one boundary the junction diverges from the germline segment, which might be a read error. The rearrangement links TRBV11-3 to TRBJ2-2; TRBD2 matches 8 bases. Per the germline V gene, CDR1 is SGHNT and CDR2 is YENEEA. CDR3 length: 15 residues. CDR3 bases: TGTGCCAGCAGATTAGCGGGGTGGAACACCGGGGAGCTGTTTTTT. Its translation: CASRLAGWNTGELFF.

CDR3 DNA: TGCAGCGTCGGTAGCCGGTCCGGGACAGGGCGGGAGACCCAGTACTTC. It is translated as CSVGSRSGTGRETQYF. V and J are TRBV29-1 and TRBJ2-5, with TRBD1 identical over 9 bases. Germline CDR1 is SQVTM and CDR2 is ANQGSEA. This CDR3 is built from 16 residues. Losses at the gene ends were 6 bases for V and 5 bases for J; bases not matched to a gene: 16.

This chain links TRBV11-3 with TRBJ1-2; D possibly corresponds to TRBD1 (5 bases). Germline V lookup: CDR1 SGHNT, CDR2 YENEEA. Trimming took 4 bases from V and 5 from J, leaving 11 bases between them. The CDR3 is 13 amino acids. Here the CDR3 DNA reads TGTGCCAGCAGCTCGGTTCAGGGTTATGGCTACACCTTC. This gives the protein CASSSVQGYGYTF.

The J gene is TRBJ2-6, the V gene TRBV5-4; D is unclear. Trimming removed 0 bases at V and 2 bases at J, with 9 bases between. CDR3 length: 16 amino acids. Per the germline V gene, CDR1 is SGHNT and CDR2 is YYREEE (reference sequence). CDR3 protein: CASSLGTFPGANVLTF. The CDR3 bases are TGTGCCAGCAGCTTGGGCACATTCCCTGGGGCCAACGTCCTGACTTTC.

The rearrangement uses TRBV2 and TRBJ2-3, with D possibly TRBD2 on 6 matching bases. Between the trimmed V and J ends, which lost 6 bases and 1 base, there was a span of 14 bases. Germline V CDR1 and CDR2: SNHLY, FYNNEI. The CDR3 extends over 15 amino acids. CDR3 amino acids: CASSPGGGRTDTQYF. CDR3 coding DNA: TGTGCCAGCAGCCCTGGGGGAGGCCGCACAGATACGCAGTATTTT.

The rearrangement joins TRBV2 to TRBJ1-5; D ambiguous. Germline CDR1 SNHLY, CDR2 FYNNEI. The CDR3 is made up of 13 amino acids. V dropped 5 bases and J dropped 4 bases, with 9 bases sitting between them. DNA for the CDR3: TGTGCCAGCAGTTCCGACGGGAATCAGCCCCAGCATTTT. Protein: CASSSDGNQPQHF.

The genes are TRBV7-2 and TRBJ2-1; a weak D match, TRBD1 (6 bases). The CDR3 runs 14 residues. Per germline, CDR1 SGHTA and CDR2 FQGNSA. V gave up 0 bases and J gave up 4 bases, with 7 bases separating them. The CDR3 region is CASSLAQGYNEQFF. CDR3 nucleotides: TGTGCCAGCAGCTTAGCCCAGGGGTACAATGAGCAGTTCTTC.

The rearrangement joins TRBV7-2 to TRBJ1-1, with D uncertain. Germline values: CDR1 SGHTA, CDR2 FQGNSA. The CDR3 has 15 amino acids. Trimming stripped 1 base from V and 1 base from J, with 10 bases between. CDR3 residues: CASSLDSGGNTEAFF. The DNA for the CDR3 is TGTGCCAGCAGCTTAGATTCCGGCGGGAACACTGAAGCTTTCTTT.

The J gene is TRBJ2-7, the V gene TRBV7-8; D not certain. Germline V gene sequence: CDR1 SGHVS, CDR2 FQNEAQ. Trimming shortened V by 1 base and J by 4 bases, and 14 bases separated the two germline ends. The CDR3 extends over 15 amino acids. The CDR3 spells CASSLGALASYEQYF. The CDR3 nucleotides read TGTGCCAGCAGCTTAGGGGCCTTGGCCTCGTACGAGCAGTACTTC.

The V call is TRBV19, the J call TRBJ1-1, with a possible D match to TRBD1 (5 bases). V lost 2 bases, J lost 5 bases, and 9 bases lay in between. Germline CDR1 is LNHDA and CDR2 is SQIVND (reference sequence). This CDR3 spans 13 amino acids. CDR3 loop: CASSIQGDTEAFF. DNA for the CDR3: TGTGCCAGTAGTATACAAGGGGATACTGAAGCTTTCTTT.

The chain has TRBV6-1 and TRBJ1-2; perhaps TRBD1 as D (5 bases). V lost 4 bases and J lost 3, with 12 bases in between. Germline values: CDR1 MNHNS, CDR2 SASEGT. The CDR3 extends over 14 amino acids. The CDR3 loop reads CASSGFDSHYGYTF. The CDR3 region has the DNA TGTGCCAGCAGTGGGTTCGACAGTCACTATGGCTACACCTTC.

This chain connects TRBV10-1 to TRBJ2-2, with 9 bases identical to TRBD1. The ends lost 4 bases at V and 3 bases at J; junction bases unmatched: 6. This CDR3 spans 16 amino acids. CDR1 and CDR2 from the germline V gene are WNHNN and SYGVQD (reference sequence). The CDR3 region has the DNA TGCGCCAGCAGTGGGGACAGGGCCGGGGACACCGGGGAGCTGTTTTTT. This translates into CASSGDRAGDTGELFF.

V gene TRBV9 combines with J gene TRBJ2-3; D remains ambiguous. Trimming removed 0 bases from V and 0 bases from J, with 8 bases in between. Germline assignment: CDR1 SGDLS and CDR2 YYNGEE. This CDR3 has 15 residues. The CDR3 coding sequence is TGTGCCAGCAGCGTAGGAGAACTTAGCACAGATACGCAGTATTTT. It encodes CASSVGELSTDTQYF.

This chain uses TRBV27 with TRBJ1-5; D gene uncertain. The germline gives CDR1 MNHEY, CDR2 SMNVEV (reference sequence). This CDR3 region has 13 residues. The ends were cut back, 4 bases at V and 6 bases at J, with 10 bases in the middle. The CDR3 region has the DNA TGTGCCAGCAGTTCCCGGGGAGGTCAGCCCCAGCATTTT. Amino acid sequence: CASSSRGGQPQHF.